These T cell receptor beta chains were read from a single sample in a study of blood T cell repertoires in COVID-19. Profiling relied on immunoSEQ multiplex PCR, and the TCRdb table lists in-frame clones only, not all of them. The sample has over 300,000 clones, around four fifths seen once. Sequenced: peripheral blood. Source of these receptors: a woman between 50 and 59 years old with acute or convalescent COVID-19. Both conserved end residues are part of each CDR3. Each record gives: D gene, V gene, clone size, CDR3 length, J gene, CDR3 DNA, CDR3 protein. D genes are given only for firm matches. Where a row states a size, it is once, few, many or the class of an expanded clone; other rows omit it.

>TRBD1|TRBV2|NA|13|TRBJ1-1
TGTGCCAGCAGAGGACAGGGGGGCACTGAAGCTTTCTTT
CASRGQGGTEAFF
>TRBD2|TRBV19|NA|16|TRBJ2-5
TGTGCCAGTAGTATGTGGGGGGGATTACTGGAGGAGACCCAGTACTTC
CASSMWGGLLEETQYF
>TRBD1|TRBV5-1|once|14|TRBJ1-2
TGCGCCAGCAGCCTGACAGGGGGAACGGACGGCTACACCTTC
CASSLTGGTDGYTF
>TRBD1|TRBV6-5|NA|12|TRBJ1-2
TGTGCCAGCAGACCAGGACAGGGAACCTACACCTTC
CASRPGQGTYTF
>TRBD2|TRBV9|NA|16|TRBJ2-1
TGTGCCAGCAGCGTAGAAGGGACTAGCGAGTACAATGAGCAGTTCTTC
CASSVEGTSEYNEQFF
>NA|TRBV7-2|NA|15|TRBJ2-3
TGTGCCAGCAGCCCCATGAAGACACGCACAGATACGCAGTATTTT
CASSPMKTRTDTQYF
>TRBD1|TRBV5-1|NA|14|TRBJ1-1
TGCGCCAGCTCATCCGGGACAGGGACCTTTGAAGCTTTCTTT
CASSSGTGTFEAFF
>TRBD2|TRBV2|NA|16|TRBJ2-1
TGTGCCAGCAAACCTCTTCTCCTACTAGCGGGAGGGGAGCAGTTCTTC
CASKPLLLLAGGEQFF
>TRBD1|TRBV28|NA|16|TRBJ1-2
TGTGCCAGCAGTCCTAGGACAGGGTTAGGAGACTATGGCTACACCTTC
CASSPRTGLGDYGYTF
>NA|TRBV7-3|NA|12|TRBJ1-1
TGTGCCAGCAGCTTTCCAAACACTGAAGCTTTCTTT
CASSFPNTEAFF
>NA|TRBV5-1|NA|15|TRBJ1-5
TGCGCCAGCAGCCCCGACGGGGATAGCAATCAGCCCCAGCATTTT
CASSPDGDSNQPQHF
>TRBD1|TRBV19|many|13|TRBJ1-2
TGTGCCAGTAGCGGGACAGGGAGGATTGGCTACACCTTC
CASSGTGRIGYTF
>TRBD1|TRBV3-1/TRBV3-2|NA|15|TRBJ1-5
TGTGCCAGCAGCCAATGGGACAGGCCAAATCAGCCCCAGCATTTT
CASSQWDRPNQPQHF
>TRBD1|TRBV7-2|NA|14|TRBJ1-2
TGTGCCAGCAGCTTAGAACAGGGGGCGCCCGGCTACACCTTC
CASSLEQGAPGYTF
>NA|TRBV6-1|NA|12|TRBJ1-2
TGTGCCAGCAGTGAATGGAGGGGCGGCTACACCTTC
CASSEWRGGYTF
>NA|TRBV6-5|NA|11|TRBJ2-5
TGTGCCAGCCTAGTGGGAGAGACCCAGTACTTC
CASLVGETQYF
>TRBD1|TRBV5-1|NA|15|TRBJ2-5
TGCGCCAGCAGCCCCGAAGGGGGCATTGGGGAGACCCAGTACTTC
CASSPEGGIGETQYF
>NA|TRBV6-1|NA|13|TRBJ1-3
TGTGCCAGCAGTGAATCGGGGGGTTACACCATATATTTT
CASSESGGYTIYF
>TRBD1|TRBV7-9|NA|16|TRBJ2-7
TGTGCCAGCAGCTTATGGGTGGGGACAGGGACCTACGAGCAGTACTTC
CASSLWVGTGTYEQYF
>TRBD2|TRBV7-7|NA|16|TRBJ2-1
TGTGCCAGCAGCTTAGGTCGACTAGCCTCCTACAATGAGCAGTTCTTC
CASSLGRLASYNEQFF
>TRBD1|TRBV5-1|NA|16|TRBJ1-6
TGCGCCAGCAGCTTAGGGGGCCCGCCGGTGTCTTCACCCCTCCACTTT
CASSLGGPPVSSPLHF
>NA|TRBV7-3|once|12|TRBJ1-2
TGTGCCAGCAGCTTAGGGGACTATGGCTACACCTTT
CASSLGDYGYTF
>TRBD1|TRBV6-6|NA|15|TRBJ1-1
TGTGCCAGCAGTTCGCAGGGGGCGCCGGGCACTGAAGCTTTCTTT
CASSSQGAPGTEAFF
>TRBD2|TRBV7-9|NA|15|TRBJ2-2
TGTGCCAGCAGCACGGGACTAGCGGCCACCGGGGAGCTGTTTTTT
CASSTGLAATGELFF
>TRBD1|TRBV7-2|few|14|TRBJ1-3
TGTGCCAGCAGCTTAGGGACAGGAGGGGACACCATATATTTT
CASSLGTGGDTIYF
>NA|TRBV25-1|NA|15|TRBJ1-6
TGTGCCAGCACCTCGGCGGGGGGGTTAAGTTCACCCCTCCACTTT
CASTSAGGLSSPLHF
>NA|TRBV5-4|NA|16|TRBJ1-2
TGTGCCAGCAGCTTGGCGAGCCTCCCTGCTAACTATGGCTACACCTTC
CASSLASLPANYGYTF
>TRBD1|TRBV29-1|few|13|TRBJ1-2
TGCAGCGCTGAGGACAGGAATTACTATGGCTACACCTTC
CSAEDRNYYGYTF
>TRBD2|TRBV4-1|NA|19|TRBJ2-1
TGCGCCAGCAGCCAAGAAGGGTTCGTGGCGGGGGGCCCCAGGGATGAGCAGTTCTTC
CASSQEGFVAGGPRDEQFF
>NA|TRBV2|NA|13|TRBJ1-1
TGTGCCACCAAAGTACAGGGACACACTGAAGCTTTCTTT
CATKVQGHTEAFF
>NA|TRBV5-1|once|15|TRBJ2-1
TGCGCCAGCAGCTTGGGGACAGCAAACTACAATGAGCAGTTCTTC
CASSLGTANYNEQFF
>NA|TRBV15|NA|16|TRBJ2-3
TGTGCCACCAGCAGAGATCAAACGGGACTTTCAGATACGCAGTATTTT
CATSRDQTGLSDTQYF
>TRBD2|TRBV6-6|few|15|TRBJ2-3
TGTGCCAGCAGTTACGGTCTAGCGGGGAGGGATACGCAGTATTTT
CASSYGLAGRDTQYF
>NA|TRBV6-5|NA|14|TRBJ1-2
TGTGCCAGCAGGATGGCAGGGGCAGGCTATGGCTACACCTTC
CASRMAGAGYGYTF
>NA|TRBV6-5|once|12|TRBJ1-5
TGTGCCGCGGGGGGTAGCAATCAGCCCCAGCATTTT
CAAGGSNQPQHF
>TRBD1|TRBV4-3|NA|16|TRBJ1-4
TGCGCCAGCAGCCGCGGACAGGGGCGGGCTAATGAAAAACTGTTTTTT
CASSRGQGRANEKLFF
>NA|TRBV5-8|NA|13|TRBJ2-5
TGTGCCAGCAGCTGGGGGGACCAAGAGACCCAGTACTTC
CASSWGDQETQYF
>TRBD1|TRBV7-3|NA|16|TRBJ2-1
TGTGCCAGCAGCTTACAAGGGACAGGGGGTTTCGATGAGCAGTTCTTC
CASSLQGTGGFDEQFF
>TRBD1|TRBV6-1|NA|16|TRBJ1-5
TGTGCCAGCAGTGAAAGACAGGGACCCACGAATCAGCCCCAGCATTTT
CASSERQGPTNQPQHF